The T cell receptor (beta chain) under discussion was sequenced for a study of glioma-infiltrating T cells (dated by TCRdb to about 2016). Background for the entire study: Low-grade gliomas were WHO grade II oligodendrogliomas or astrocytomas, and glioblastomas were WHO grade IV tumors sampled at initial rather than recurrent diagnosis. The study sequenced TCR alpha- and beta-chain repertoires from glioma tissue, from non-neoplastic brain tissue and from matched peripheral blood mononuclear cells. Sequencing coverage of roughly 4.5- to 11-fold of some 1 million peripheral T cells was targeted for blood libraries. To measure divergence between tissue and blood T-cell populations, each tissue-infiltrating repertoire was compared with the peripheral blood repertoire of the same patient. Before surgery, glioma patients were given dexamethasone for six or fewer days. Three low-grade glioma patients, under ten primary glioblastoma patients and three non-glioma patients contributing non-neoplastic brain tissue were included in the paired cohort. General conclusions and limits of the study: The group comparisons were based on small numbers of patients: three non-neoplastic, three low-grade glioma and several glioblastoma patients. Tissue and blood shared very few CDR3 sequences, a result attributed to high CDR3 diversity and limited sampling. Patients with low tissue-blood divergence were marked by a signature set of shared blood CDR3 motifs, and this signature set was depleted in highly divergent patients. In non-neoplastic patients, VJ-independent divergence between tissue and blood fell below expectation, whereas in all gliomas, and especially in low-grade gliomas, the divergence rose above expectation.

Immediately after resection, surgical brain or tumor specimens were cryofrozen in liquid nitrogen, and peripheral blood cells were collected at the same time. TCR alpha and beta CDR3 regions were amplified with the iRepertoire nested amplicon-rescue multiplex PCR (arm-PCR) platform from RNA. One-step reverse transcription and amplification used roughly 90-400 ng of tissue mRNA or PBMC total RNA as input. Following bead purification, Illumina adapters were added by a secondary multiplex PCR, and the libraries were gel-purified between 200 and 400 bp. The libraries contained internal 6-nucleotide barcodes that were used for demultiplexing. The libraries were sequenced on an Illumina MiSeq using 2x220 or 2x250 nucleotide paired-end reads. Under the source paper's analysis protocol: Paired reads were merged with FLASH 1.2.11 and aligned to the GRCh37 human genome with BWA-MEM before extracting TRA and TRB reads. For V and J assignment, an IMGT-derived reference of cassette sequences and CDR3 motifs that included pseudogenes was used. Three-frame translation of reads was performed, and productive CDR3s were defined as those with a C...FGXG motif and no stop codons. Unique combinations of V-J cassette pair and CDR3 amino acid sequence were defined as clonotypes. Reads were filtered by Hamming distance, with the threshold set by the sequence error rate of each sample in mapped regions. TCRdb trimmed public reads at Q25 via fastp, called clones via MiXCR and kept in-frame beta chains. Entries that share a CDR3 protein sequence are merged under the most common genes and DNA. TCRdb, not the authors, supplied the V and J calls. Across this sample there are about 380,000 distinct CDR3 sequences, with 41% seen only once. The ten largest account for 9.5% to 15% of the sample.

The trim is 5 bases for V and 4 bases for J, with a gap of 11 bases between the germline ends. The CDR3 has 13 amino acids, counting the end cysteine and phenylalanine. Only the CDR3 region is kept as DNA, spanning 39 bases read in frame from base 1. The germline V gene specifies MNHEY as CDR1 and SVGEGT as CDR2. A remark on this clonotype: This receptor's antigen is unknown. Base qualities are missing; no much larger clone stands one base away.

This sequence originates from a human donor with low-grade glioma or glioblastoma, undergoing nonglioma brain surgery, or in good health (not recorded which). Here the chain combines TRBV6-2 or TRBV6-3 and TRBJ2-5, with TRBD1 tentatively as D gene (7 bases match). The sample was glioma tissue, nonneoplastic brain tissue, or PBMCs (not recorded which). Here is the DNA: TGTGCCAGCAGTCCAGGGGGACTAGAGACCCAGTACTTC. The translation is CASSPGGLETQYF.